Following are 15 T cell receptor beta chains from one sample sequenced in a study of T-cell memory formation after mild COVID-19. TCRdb reprocessed the 5' RACE reads with MiXCR, giving one entry per CDR3 protein. This table holds 350,000 to 500,000 distinct CDR3 sequences, 15% to 20% found once. Sequenced material: PBMCs or a T cell subset sorted from them (not recorded which). The receptor set was obtained from an adult woman who had mild COVID-19 (a few samples of this study predate the infection). Cell type and time point are not known.

The chain recombines TRBV24-1 with TRBJ2-7, with TRBD1 identical over 12 bases. The CDR3 consists of 15 residues. The germline CDR1 and CDR2 sequences are KGHDR and SFDVKD. V lost 5 bases and J lost 7; bases outside the gene matches: 8. The CDR3 nucleotides are TGTGCCACCAGTGCCCCGGGACAGGGGGCGCGGGAGCAGTACTTC. Its translation is CATSAPGQGAREQYF.

The chain is built from TRBV4-3 and TRBJ2-7; no firm D call. V was trimmed by 1 base and J by 0 bases, leaving 7 bases between them. The CDR3 has 14 residues. Germline CDR1 and CDR2: LGHNA and YSLEER. The CDR3: CASSQARASYEQYF. Here the CDR3 DNA reads TGCGCCAGCAGCCAAGCACGGGCCTCCTACGAGCAGTACTTC.

The V gene is TRBV5-5, the J gene TRBJ1-1; no reliable D call. V lost 2 bases and J lost 0, with 8 bases in between. Germline V gives CDR1 SGHKS, CDR2 YYEKEE (reference sequence). The CDR3 length is 14 residues. DNA for the CDR3: TGTGCCAGCAGCTTTCAGACTATGAACACTGAAGCTTTCTTT. This encodes CASSFQTMNTEAFF. Full variable domain (remainder filled in from reference TRBV5-5 and TRBJ1-1): DAGVTQSPTHLIKTRGQQVTLRCSPISGHKSVSWYQQVLGQGPQFIFQYYEKEERGRGNFPDRFSARQFPNYSSELNVNALLLGDSALYLCASSFQTMNTEAFFGQGTRLTVV.

The chain uses TRBV7-9 and TRBJ1-1; perhaps TRBD1 as D (5 bases). The CDR3 has 14 amino acids. CDR1 is SEHNR and CDR2 is FQNEAQ in the germline V gene (reference sequence). The V end lost 5 bases, the J end lost 5 bases, and 15 bases lay between the germline ends. This chain's CDR3 is CASSPLGEGTEAFF. The CDR3 DNA reads as TGTGCCAGCAGCCCGCTCGGGGAGGGGACTGAAGCTTTCTTT.

The chain uses TRBV29-1 and TRBJ1-1; D is possibly TRBD1 (5 bases). The CDR3 covers 15 residues. Germline V gives CDR1 SQVTM, CDR2 ANQGSEA. V was shortened by 6 bases and J by 2 bases, with 19 bases between the two germline ends. The CDR3 region is CSVKSKGRGNTEAFF. CDR3 nucleotide sequence: TGCAGCGTCAAAAGCAAGGGGAGAGGTAACACTGAAGCTTTCTTT.

The chain uses TRBV20-1 and TRBJ2-3; 7 bases line up with TRBD2. Per germline, CDR1 DFQATT and CDR2 SNEGSKA (reference sequence). Trimming removed 2 bases from V and 2 bases from J; junction bases left unmatched: 16. The CDR3 covers 18 residues. The CDR3, as DNA: TGCAGTGCTAGAAGGGACTGGGCGGGAGAGGGCCCCACAGATACGCAGTATTTT. Protein product: CSARRDWAGEGPTDTQYF.

The chain uses TRBV20-1 and TRBJ2-7, with 11 bases that match TRBD2. This CDR3 has 14 amino acids. Germline trimming cut 2 bases from V and 3 bases from J; bases unmatched to any gene: 3. The germline V gene encodes CDR1 DFQATT and CDR2 SNEGSKA (reference sequence). The CDR3 reads CSARRLAGFYEQYF. CDR3 coding DNA: TGCAGTGCTAGAAGACTAGCGGGGTTCTACGAGCAGTACTTC.

This clonotype was detected only a few times. The V call is TRBV7-9, the J call TRBJ2-6; maybe TRBD2 (6 bases). Germline CDR1 and CDR2: SEHNR and FQNEAQ (reference sequence). The V and J ends lost 4 bases and 2 bases respectively, with 9 bases between them. The CDR3 has 15 amino acids. The CDR3 loop is CASSSPGAGANVLTF. CDR3 DNA: TGTGCCAGCAGCTCTCCGGGGGCTGGGGCCAACGTCCTGACTTTC. The whole variable domain, filled in from reference TRBV7-9 and TRBJ2-6, reads DTGVSQNPRHKITKRGQNVTFRCDPISEHNRLYWYRQTLGQGPEFLTYFQNEAQLEKSRLLSDRFSAERPKGSFSTLEIQRTEQGDSAMYLCASSSPGAGANVLTFGAGSRLTVL.

The chain carries TRBV20-1 and TRBJ1-1; TRBD1 agrees at 9 bases. V dropped 6 bases and J dropped 6; count of bases not matched to a gene: 8. The CDR3 loop spans 13 amino acids. Germline CDR1 and CDR2: DFQATT and SNEGSKA (reference sequence). This CDR3 is CSAPGQGQAEAFF. CDR3 nucleotide sequence: TGCAGTGCCCCGGGACAGGGTCAGGCTGAAGCTTTCTTT.

This clonotype was counted many times. This chain links TRBV29-1 with TRBJ2-7; 9 bases align to TRBD1. Germline V gene lookup returns CDR1 SQVTM and CDR2 ANQGSEA. V shed 5 bases, J shed 2 bases, and the junction held 7 bases outside the gene matches. CDR3 size: 14 residues. This CDR3 is CSVLPGTGTYEQYF. In DNA form, the CDR3 reads TGCAGCGTTTTACCCGGGACAGGGACCTACGAGCAGTACTTC.

This clonotype has only a few counts. The rearrangement uses TRBV12-3 or TRBV12-4 and TRBJ2-5, with 8 bases aligning to TRBD1. This CDR3 contains 16 residues. V dropped 6 bases and J dropped 2; count of bases not matched to a gene: 11. The CDR3 loop reads CASRRQGAMGQETQYF. The CDR3 DNA reads as TGTGCCAGCAGGAGGCAGGGGGCGATGGGGCAAGAGACCCAGTACTTC.

The V and J genes are TRBV18 and TRBJ1-1, with TRBD1 as a possible D gene (6 bases). The CDR3 has 14 residues. In germline, CDR1 is KGHSH, CDR2 LQKENI. Deletions cut 4 bases from V and 2 bases from J, with 11 bases between. In DNA form, the CDR3 reads TGTGCCAGCTCACAACGGGGGCCTAACACTGAAGCTTTCTTT. Translated: CASSQRGPNTEAFF.

V and J are TRBV12-3 or TRBV12-4 and TRBJ2-6, with D possibly matching TRBD2 (6 bases). The CDR3 extends over 14 amino acids. Trimming took 8 bases from V and 0 from J, leaving 8 bases between them. CDR3 sequence reads: CASGRSSGANVLTF. CDR3 DNA: TGTGCCAGCGGGAGGAGCTCTGGGGCCAACGTCCTGACTTTC.

This chain's CDR3 is CSVDLGFFGAITEAFF. DNA for the CDR3: TGCAGCGTTGACTTGGGCTTTTTTGGGGCAATCACTGAAGCTTTCTTT. The chain couples TRBV29-1 to TRBJ1-1; tentatively, D is TRBD1 (5 bases). Trimming took 3 bases from V and 4 from J, leaving 21 bases between them. The CDR3 runs 16 residues. Looked up from germline, CDR1 is SQVTM and CDR2 is ANQGSEA.

The V gene is TRBV12-3 or TRBV12-4, the J gene TRBJ2-1; D is undetermined. V was shortened by 2 bases and J by 8 bases, with 10 bases between the two germline ends. The CDR3 consists of 13 residues. The CDR3 region is CASSLRGWHEQFF. The CDR3 DNA reads as TGTGCCAGCAGTTTAAGAGGATGGCATGAGCAGTTCTTC.